Listed here are 9 T cell receptor beta chains from one sample, sequenced in a study of blood T cell repertoires in COVID-19. Method: immunoSEQ multiplex PCR; TCRdb's copy keeps in-frame clones and lacks some. The sample lists about 71,000 clones; roughly 85% were seen once. Sequencing input: peripheral blood. These TCRs come from a man in his thirties or forties with acute or convalescent COVID-19.

This clone was seen only a few times. The chain employs TRBV6-6 and TRBJ1-2; 8 bases map to TRBD1. Germline assignment: CDR1 MNHNY and CDR2 SVGAGI (reference sequence). The CDR3 has 16 amino acids. J lost 2 bases, V lost 5 bases, and 10 bases had no gene match. In DNA form, the CDR3 reads TGTGCCAGCAGTCGACAGGGGAAATCTACAAACTATGGCTACACCTTC. Amino acids: CASSRQGKSTNYGYTF.

The rearrangement joins TRBV27 to TRBJ2-2; 9 nucleotides align to TRBD1. After removal of 4 bases from V and 8 bases from J, the junction contained 11 bases not matched to a gene. The CDR3 totals 16 residues. The germline gives CDR1 MNHEY, CDR2 SMNVEV (reference sequence). CDR3 region: CASSYREQGAAGELFF. In nucleotides, the CDR3 is TGTGCCAGCAGTTATCGGGAACAGGGGGCGGCTGGGGAGCTGTTTTTT.

This chain links TRBV21-1 with TRBJ2-7; the table assigns TRBD1, which was not confirmed against the DNA. TRBV21-1 is assigned pseudogene status. CDR3 length: 16 residues. CDR3 sequence (DNA): TGTGCCAGCAGCAAAGGTCTGTCGACAGGGGGACACGAGCAGTACGTC. Protein sequence: CASSKGLSTGGHEQYV.

This clone was seen a single time. This chain joins TRBV6-2 or TRBV6-3 and TRBJ2-1; TRBD1 is a possible D gene (6 bases). The germline V gene has CDR1 MNHEY and CDR2 SVGEGT. The V end was cut by 0 bases, the J end by 8 bases, with 11 bases between. The CDR3 is made up of 14 amino acids. This chain's CDR3 is CASSYSRQAYEQFF. The CDR3 DNA follows: TGTGCCAGCAGTTACTCACGACAGGCATATGAGCAGTTCTTC.

The chain recombines TRBV10-3 with TRBJ1-1; 7 bases line up with TRBD1. The CDR3 consists of 15 residues. V shed 0 bases and J 1 base; nucleotides not matched to a gene: 2. CDR1 is ENHRY and CDR2 is SYGVKD in the germline V gene. The CDR3 DNA reads as TGTGCCATCAGTGAGTCGGACAGGTGGAACACTGAAGCTTTCTTT. This translates into CAISESDRWNTEAFF.

The genes are TRBV19 and TRBJ1-2, with 7 bases aligning to TRBD1. The germline V gene has CDR1 LNHDA and CDR2 SQIVND (reference sequence). Trimming at V came to 7 bases and at J to 2 bases, leaving 13 bases not matched to a gene. The CDR3 runs 16 residues. The CDR3 spells CASIPDRRSSNYGYTF. In nucleotides, the CDR3 is TGTGCCAGTATCCCGGACAGGAGGTCGTCCAACTATGGCTACACCTTC.

A single count supports this clone. V gene TRBV18 combines with J gene TRBJ2-2; possibly TRBD2 for D (6 bases). V shed 1 base and J shed 1 base, with 13 bases lying between them. CDR1 is KGHSH and CDR2 is LQKENI in the germline V gene. The CDR3 length is 17 residues. The CDR3 DNA sequence: TGTGCCAGCTCACCACGGGAGGAGAACTTGAACACCGGGGAGCTGTTTTTT. Its translation: CASSPREENLNTGELFF.

This clone was detected once. The chain uses TRBV7-9 and TRBJ2-2; D remains unclear. CDR1 SEHNR and CDR2 FQNEAQ come from the germline V gene (reference sequence). The CDR3 runs 14 residues. V lost 0 bases and J lost 5, with 7 bases in between. CDR3 protein: CASSLAGSTGELFF. The DNA for the CDR3 is TGTGCCAGCAGCTTAGCCGGGTCAACCGGGGAGCTGTTTTTT.

This clone was detected only once. This chain uses TRBV2 with TRBJ1-5, with TRBD1 matching 12 bases. Losses at the gene ends were 4 bases for V and 7 bases for J; bases not matched to a gene: 5. CDR3 size: 15 residues. Germline CDR1 and CDR2: SNHLY and FYNNEI. CDR3 nucleotide sequence: TGTGCCAGCAGTGGGGGACAGGGGGCACGGCAGCCCCAGCATTTT. It specifies CASSGGQGARQPQHF.